Sequencing of this T cell receptor beta chain was carried out in a study of shared clonotypes between healthy human individuals. The study, taken as a whole, reports: Roughly 5% of naive CD4 clonotypes were shared across several donors.

This table comes from immunoSEQ multiplex PCR, and its TCRdb copy is limited to in-frame clones, with some not included. This repertoire shows 750,000 to 1,000,000 clones, 80% to 95% found once; its top ten account for more than 20%. CDR1 SGHAT and CDR2 FQNNGV come from the germline V gene. The CDR3 contains 16 residues. The V gene end was trimmed by 1 base and the J gene end by 8 bases; junction bases not matched to a gene: 6. Terminally differentiated effector memory CD45RA+ cells were left out of the naive CD8 fraction, which was CD45RO-negative and positively selected for CCR7. As for this clone: What it binds is unknown.

The chain uses TRBV11-2 and TRBJ2-1; 12 bases are a match to TRBD2. This clonotype originated in a man between 25 and 39 years old in good health. Sequencing was performed on naive CD8+ T cells sorted from blood. In nucleotides, the CDR3 is TGTGCCAGCAGCTTAGTTCGACTAGCGGGAGAAGATGAGCAGTTCTTC. Translating gives CASSLVRLAGEDEQFF.